Described below is a single T cell receptor (beta chain) sequence and its context. Its matching antigen is unknown. During colonoscopy, one to two rectal pinch biopsies were collected. Before the diagnostic colonoscopy, ulcerative colitis patients were free of immunosuppressive medication. This was a survey-level run. Clones were read by immunoSEQ multiplex PCR, and TCRdb kept only the in-frame ones, dropping some. The sample has about 36,000 clones, more than 70% seen once. The sample is drawn from a study of pediatric ulcerative colitis. General study findings and limits: This repertoire reflects total lymphocytes rather than subpopulations like regulatory T cells.

The length of the CDR3 is 13 residues. Between the trimmed V and J ends, which lost 4 bases and 2 bases, there was a span of 7 bases. Germline loops: CDR1 SGHRS, CDR2 YFSETQ. The J gene is TRBJ2-1, the V gene TRBV5-1, with a tentative D call TRBD2 (5 bases). This clonotype was sampled from a boy between 10 and 17 years old with moderate ulcerative colitis. What was sequenced was gut tissue. CDR3 loop: CASSREPYNEQFF. The DNA of the CDR3 is TGCGCCAGCAGCCGGGAACCCTACAATGAGCAGTTCTTC.